Presented here are 25 T cell receptor beta chains from one specimen sequenced in a study of radiation and T cells in renal cell carcinoma. Using immunoSEQ multiplex PCR, the repertoire was profiled, and TCRdb retains in-frame clones only, with some absent. The sample lists some 150,000 clones; 70% to 90% were seen once. Time point indicated: baseline pretreatment blood. Stated treatment: 15 Gy SBRT to primary tumor, nephrectomy 4 weeks later. Source: blood, taken from a patient whose treatment included radiotherapy and nephrectomy. These receptors originate from a woman between 50 and 59 years old with renal cell carcinoma.

The chain uses TRBV5-6 and TRBJ1-5; TRBD1 matches 9 bases. Germline CDR1 SGHDT, CDR2 YYEEEE. The CDR3 length is 16 residues. V was clipped by 2 bases and J by 3 bases; unmatched bases: 6. CDR3 bases: TGTGCCAGCAGCTTCGGGACAGGGTCACCCAATCAGCCCCAGCATTTT. Encoded protein: CASSFGTGSPNQPQHF.

The gene calls are TRBV4-3 and TRBJ2-1; 9 bases map to TRBD2. The length of the CDR3 is 16 residues. Germline loops: CDR1 LGHNA, CDR2 YSLEER. V dropped 4 bases and J dropped 9; count of bases not matched to a gene: 13. CDR3 sequence: CASSPDAGGGPSEQFF. CDR3 coding DNA: TGCGCCAGCAGCCCCGATGCGGGAGGGGGACCAAGTGAGCAGTTCTTC.

The V and J genes are TRBV7-3 and TRBJ2-4; 9 bases fit TRBD1. CDR3 length: 14 residues. CDR1 is SGHTA and CDR2 is FQGTGA in the germline V gene. V shed 7 bases and J 5 bases; nucleotides not matched to a gene: 6. The CDR3 spells CASKRDREENIQYF. The CDR3 nucleotides are TGTGCCAGCAAGAGGGACAGGGAAGAAAACATTCAGTACTTC.

With regard to this clone: At the DNA level, this CDR3 is encoded by other sequences in the same sample as well. The chain links TRBV30 to TRBJ1-5, with no clear D. Trimming pared 3 bases from V and 3 bases from J, leaving 9 bases between. This CDR3 contains 13 residues. CDR1 is GTSNPN and CDR2 is SVGIG in the germline V gene (reference sequence). DNA of the CDR3: TGTGCCTGGAGCGGGGAAAACAATCAGCCCCAGCATTTT. It specifies CAWSGENNQPQHF.

This clone came up many times. The chain's CDR3 is CASNPNILSPLHF. The CDR3 DNA reads as TGTGCCAGCAACCCGAATATCCTTTCACCCCTCCACTTT. The chain recombines TRBV2 with TRBJ1-6; unclear D gene. The CDR3 has 13 amino acids. V was cut by 7 bases and J by 9 bases, with 13 bases left in between. Germline V gives CDR1 SNHLY, CDR2 FYNNEI.

This clone was seen a few times. The rearrangement joins TRBV7-9 to TRBJ1-5; the match to TRBD1 covers 7 bases. This CDR3 is built from 14 residues. Per germline, CDR1 SEHNR and CDR2 FQNEAQ (reference sequence). V gave up 5 bases and J gave up 2 bases; unmatched junction bases: 3. The CDR3, as DNA: TGTGCCAGCAGCCGGGACAGTGGCAATCAGCCCCAGCATTTT. Translated: CASSRDSGNQPQHF.

V is TRBV2 and J is TRBJ2-3; D tentatively reads TRBD1 or TRBD2 (6 bases each). This CDR3 is built from 16 residues. Trimming pared 7 bases from V and 7 bases from J, leaving 24 bases between. Germline CDR1 reads SNHLY; CDR2 reads FYNNEI. CDR3 nucleotide sequence: TGTGCCAGCACTTCCCTAGGGGGGTCCTTGCGGAATACGCAGTATTTT. Translating gives CASTSLGGSLRNTQYF.

This chain links TRBV5-6 with TRBJ2-2; perhaps TRBD2 as D (6 bases). Germline CDR1 reads SGHDT; CDR2 reads YYEEEE. The CDR3 spans 15 residues. V was pared by 2 bases and J by 0 bases, with 8 bases between. CDR3 DNA sequence: TGTGCCAGCAGCTTCGGGAGAACGAACACCGGGGAGCTGTTTTTT. Its translation: CASSFGRTNTGELFF.

V and J are TRBV5-1 and TRBJ1-2; perhaps TRBD1 as D (5 bases). Germline V gives CDR1 SGHRS, CDR2 YFSETQ. Trimming took off 4 bases at V and 4 bases at J, with 11 bases between the two ends. The CDR3 is made up of 13 amino acids. The CDR3 spells CASSEGFGYGYTF. In nucleotides, the CDR3 is TGCGCCAGCAGCGAGGGGTTTGGCTATGGCTACACCTTC.

The gene calls are TRBV6-5 and TRBJ2-5, with no clear D. V shed 6 bases and J shed 1 base, with 3 bases lying between them. Per germline, CDR1 MNHEY and CDR2 SVGAGI. The CDR3 consists of 11 residues. Written as DNA, the CDR3 is TGTGCCAGCAGCCCCCAAGAGACCCAGTACTTC. Translated, it gives CASSPQETQYF.

The chain recombines TRBV6-5 with TRBJ1-5; the match to TRBD1 covers 11 bases. The ends lost 6 bases at V and 4 bases at J; junction bases unmatched: 5. This CDR3 region has 15 residues. Germline loops: CDR1 MNHEY, CDR2 SVGAGI. DNA of the CDR3: TGTGCCAGCAGACCCGGGACAGGGGGAAATCAGCCCCAGCATTTT. Its translation is CASRPGTGGNQPQHF.

V and J are TRBV7-9 and TRBJ2-3, with 12 bases identical to TRBD2. This CDR3 is built from 17 residues. The germline gives CDR1 SEHNR, CDR2 FQNEAQ (reference sequence). V was clipped by 5 bases and J by 6 bases; unmatched bases: 12. The CDR3 DNA sequence: TGTGCCAGCAGCCTACAGACTAGCGGGAGATATCCCGATACGCAGTATTTT. This codes for CASSLQTSGRYPDTQYF. The variable domain in full, with the rest retrieved from reference TRBV7-9 and TRBJ2-3, is DTGVSQNPRHKITKRGQNVTFRCDPISEHNRLYWYRQTLGQGPEFLTYFQNEAQLEKSRLLSDRFSAERPKGSFSTLEIQRTEQGDSAMYLCASSLQTSGRYPDTQYFGPGTRLTVL.

The rearrangement links TRBV7-2 to TRBJ2-2; D perhaps matches TRBD2 (5 bases). Germline CDR1 is SGHTA and CDR2 is FQGNSA. This CDR3 region has 13 residues. Trimming stripped 5 bases from V and 12 bases from J, with 16 bases between. The CDR3 coding sequence is TGTGCCAGCAGCACCGGACCCCCGGGGAAGCTGTTTTTT. This gives the protein CASSTGPPGKLFF.

This clone has ten or more counts. The chain links TRBV19 to TRBJ2-1; 10 bases line up with TRBD2. Germline-derived CDR1 and CDR2 are LNHDA and SQIVND (reference sequence). The CDR3 extends over 15 amino acids. The trim removed 1 base at V and 5 bases at J, leaving 2 bases unmatched. In nucleotides, the CDR3 is TGTGCCAGTAGTATAGGTAGCGGGAGGAACAATGAGCAGTTCTTC. Translation: CASSIGSGRNNEQFF. Complete variable domain (other parts from reference TRBV19 and TRBJ2-1): DGGITQSPKYLFRKEGQNVTLSCEQNLNHDAMYWYRQDPGQGLRLIYYSQIVNDFQKGDIAEGYSVSREKKESFPLTVTSAQKNPTAFYLCASSIGSGRNNEQFFGPGTRLTVL.

The rearrangement links TRBV4-1 to TRBJ2-3; TRBD1 is a possible D gene (6 bases). V lost 1 base and J lost 5, with 13 bases in between. CDR1 is MGHRA and CDR2 is YSYEKL in the germline V gene. This CDR3 has 15 residues. CDR3 in amino acids: CASSQVGTSGDTQYF. In DNA, the CDR3 is TGCGCCAGCAGCCAAGTCGGGACATCGGGAGATACGCAGTATTTT.

The genes are TRBV9 and TRBJ1-1, with D perhaps matching TRBD1 (5 bases). Per germline, CDR1 SGDLS and CDR2 YYNGEE. V dropped 0 bases and J dropped 3 bases, with 12 bases sitting between them. The CDR3 contains 15 residues. CDR3 sequence (DNA): TGTGCCAGCAGCGTAGAAGGGGCGGGGGACACTGAAGCTTTCTTT. It is translated as CASSVEGAGDTEAFF. Full variable domain (remainder filled in from reference TRBV9 and TRBJ1-1): DSGVTQTPKHLITATGQRVTLRCSPRSGDLSVYWYQQSLDQGLQFLIQYYNGEERAKGNILERFSAQQFPDLHSELNLSSLELGDSALYFCASSVEGAGDTEAFFGQGTRLTVV.

V is TRBV6-6 and J is TRBJ2-7; 7 bases agree with TRBD1. CDR1 and CDR2 (germline): MNHNY, SVGAGI (reference sequence). The junction had 4 bases not matched to a gene; V was cut back by 8 bases and J by 0 bases. The CDR3 extends over 13 amino acids. CDR3 bases: TGTGCCAGCCTCGCAGGGGGCTCCTACGAGCAGTACTTC. Its translation is CASLAGGSYEQYF.

V and J are TRBV25-1 and TRBJ2-5; the match to TRBD1 covers 9 bases. This CDR3 region has 14 residues. The V and J ends lost 7 bases and 2 bases, in that order; junction bases with no gene match: 5. Germline CDR1 MGHDK, CDR2 SYGVNS. The CDR3 nucleotides are TGTGCCAGCATCGAGGACAGGGGTCAAGAGACCCAGTACTTC. Protein sequence: CASIEDRGQETQYF. The variable domain in full, with the rest retrieved from reference TRBV25-1 and TRBJ2-5, is EADIYQTPRYLVIGTGKKITLECSQTMGHDKMYWYQQDPGMELHLIHYSYGVNSTEKGDLSSESTVSRIRTEHFPLTLESARPSHTSQYLCASIEDRGQETQYFGPGTRLLVL.

The J gene is TRBJ1-4, the V gene TRBV19; no clear D. Trimming took off 6 bases at V and 5 bases at J, with 10 bases between the two ends. CDR3 length: 13 residues. The germline V gene has CDR1 LNHDA and CDR2 SQIVND (reference sequence). The CDR3 coding sequence is TGTGCCAGTAGCCAAGGACTCAATGAAAAACTGTTTTTT. Translating gives CASSQGLNEKLFF.

This clone occurred once. The chain joins TRBV9 to TRBJ2-7; 7 positions agree with TRBD2. Germline loops: CDR1 SGDLS, CDR2 YYNGEE. V shed 3 bases and J 2 bases; nucleotides not matched to a gene: 20. The CDR3 loop spans 19 amino acids. CDR3 loop: CASSASPSPPGLNPYEQYF. The CDR3 nucleotides are TGTGCCAGCAGCGCTTCTCCCAGCCCTCCGGGACTAAATCCCTACGAGCAGTACTTC.

V and J are TRBV6-5 and TRBJ2-1; 7 bases are shared with TRBD1. The germline V gene has CDR1 MNHEY and CDR2 SVGAGI. The CDR3 loop spans 15 amino acids. After removal of 2 bases from V and 6 bases from J, the junction contained 7 bases not matched to a gene. This CDR3 is CASSYGDSLTNEQFF. CDR3 coding DNA: TGTGCCAGCAGTTACGGGGACAGCCTAACCAATGAGCAGTTCTTC.

Notes on this clone: The junction departs from germline at one end; a sequencing error may be responsible. The chain recombines TRBV19 with TRBJ2-7; maybe TRBD1 (6 bases). This CDR3 contains 14 residues. Germline V gene data show CDR1 as LNHDA and CDR2 as SQIVND (reference sequence). The CDR3 protein is CPSSRQDVSYEQYF. The CDR3 DNA reads as TGTCCCAGTAGTCGACAGGACGTCTCCTACGAGCAGTACTTC.

The rearrangement joins TRBV5-4 to TRBJ2-3; no firm D call. The ends were cut back, 0 bases at V and 5 bases at J, with 13 bases in the middle. CDR1 and CDR2 from the germline V gene are SGHNT and YYREEE (reference sequence). The CDR3 covers 15 residues. CDR3 region: CASSLAGQIGDTQYF. CDR3 nucleotide sequence: TGTGCCAGCAGCTTGGCCGGGCAAATAGGAGATACGCAGTATTTT. Combining the CDR3 with reference TRBV5-4 and TRBJ2-3 gives the whole variable domain ETGVTQSPTHLIKTRGQQVTLRCSSQSGHNTVSWYQQALGQGPQFIFQYYREEENGRGNFPPRFSGLQFPNYSSELNVNALELDDSALYLCASSLAGQIGDTQYFGPGTRLTVL.

The chain couples TRBV7-9 to TRBJ2-1; D gene uncertain. Germline V gene data show CDR1 as SEHNR and CDR2 as FQNEAQ (reference sequence). Trimming pared 7 bases from V and 1 base from J, leaving 11 bases between. The CDR3 loop spans 14 amino acids. CDR3 sequence (DNA): TGTGCCAGCATCTACCGCGGATCCTACAATGAGCAGTTCTTC. The encoded protein is CASIYRGSYNEQFF. Full variable domain (rest looked up from reference TRBV7-9 and TRBJ2-1): DTGVSQNPRHKITKRGQNVTFRCDPISEHNRLYWYRQTLGQGPEFLTYFQNEAQLEKSRLLSDRFSAERPKGSFSTLEIQRTEQGDSAMYLCASIYRGSYNEQFFGPGTRLTVL.

With respect to this clone: The junction does not match germline at one end; this may be a read error. V gene TRBV9 combines with J gene TRBJ2-1; D is ambiguous. This CDR3 comprises 13 residues. Per the germline V gene, CDR1 is SGDLS and CDR2 is YYNGEE. CDR3 in DNA: TGTGCCAGCAGCGCCAGATACTTGATATTGGCGCTCTTC. Translation gives CASSARYLILALF.